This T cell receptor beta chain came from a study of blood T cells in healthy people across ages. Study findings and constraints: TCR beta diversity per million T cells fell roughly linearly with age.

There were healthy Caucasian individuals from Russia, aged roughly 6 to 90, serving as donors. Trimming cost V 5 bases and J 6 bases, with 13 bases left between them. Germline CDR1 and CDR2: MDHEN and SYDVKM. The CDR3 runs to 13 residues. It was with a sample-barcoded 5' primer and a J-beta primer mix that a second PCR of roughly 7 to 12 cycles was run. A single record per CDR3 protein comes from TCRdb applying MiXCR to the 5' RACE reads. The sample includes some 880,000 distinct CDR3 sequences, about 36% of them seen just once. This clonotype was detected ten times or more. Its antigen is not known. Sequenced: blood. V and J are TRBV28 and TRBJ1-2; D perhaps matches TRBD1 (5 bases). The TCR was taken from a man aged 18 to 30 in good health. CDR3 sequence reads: CASSVRGADGYTF. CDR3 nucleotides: TGTGCCAGCAGTGTACGCGGGGCTGATGGCTACACCTTC.